This paragraph covers one T cell receptor (beta chain) sequence. As yet, its antigen is unknown. Sequencing was performed with immunoSEQ multiplex PCR; in TCRdb, only in-frame clones are kept and a portion is missing. The data hold over 1.4 million clones, with about 96% observed a single time. The data originate from a study of shared clonotypes between healthy human individuals. The CDR3 runs 20 residues. V trimming: 3 bases; J trimming: 0 bases; junction bases outside the gene matches: 15. General study findings and limits: Rarefaction revealed incomplete sorted-subset sequencing despite large depth.

Sample: naive CD4+ T cells sorted from blood. The subset: CD45RA+ positively selected. The origin of this receptor is a man aged 25-45 years in good health. The chain uses TRBV23-1 and TRBJ2-2; TRBD1 matches 8 bases. TRBV23-1 is an ORF, with its function uncertain. In DNA, the CDR3 is TGCGCCAGCAGTCAGCAATCCGGGACAGGACACCCTACGAACACCGGGGAGCTGTTTTTT. It specifies CASSQQSGTGHPTNTGELFF.